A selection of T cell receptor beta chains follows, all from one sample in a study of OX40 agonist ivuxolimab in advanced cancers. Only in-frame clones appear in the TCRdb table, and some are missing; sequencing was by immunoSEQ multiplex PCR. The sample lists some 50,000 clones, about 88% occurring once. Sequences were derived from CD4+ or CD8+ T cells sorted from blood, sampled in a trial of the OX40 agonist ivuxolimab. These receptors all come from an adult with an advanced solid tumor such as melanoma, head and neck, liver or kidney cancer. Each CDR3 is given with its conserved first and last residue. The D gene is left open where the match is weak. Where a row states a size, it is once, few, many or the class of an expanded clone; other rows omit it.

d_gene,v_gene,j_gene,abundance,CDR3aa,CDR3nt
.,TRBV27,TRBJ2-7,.,CASSAGGPNYEQYF,TGTGCCAGCAGTGCCGGGGGCCCCAACTACGAGCAGTACTTC
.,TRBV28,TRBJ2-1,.,CASSLDHRGEQFF,TGTGCCAGCAGTTTAGATCACAGAGGTGAGCAGTTCTTC
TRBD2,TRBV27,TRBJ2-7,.,CASSPRGGRWYEQYF,TGTGCCAGCAGCCCTAGGGGCGGGAGATGGTACGAGCAGTACTTC
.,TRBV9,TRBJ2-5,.,CASGGGTQYF,TGTGCCAGCGGGGGAGGGACCCAGTACTTC
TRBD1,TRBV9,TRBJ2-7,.,CASSVGTGQLVEQYF,TGTGCCAGCAGCGTAGGGACGGGACAGTTGGTCGAGCAGTACTTC
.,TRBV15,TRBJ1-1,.,CATSRDRGSGTEAFF,TGTGCCACCAGCAGAGACCGAGGGTCAGGCACTGAAGCTTTCTTT
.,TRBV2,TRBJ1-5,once,CASSRTVDHQPQHF,TGTGCCAGCAGCCGGACAGTGGACCATCAGCCCCAGCATTTT
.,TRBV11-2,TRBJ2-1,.,CASGPRWSSYNEQFF,TGTGCCAGCGGCCCTCGATGGAGCTCCTACAATGAGCAGTTCTTC
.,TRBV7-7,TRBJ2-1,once,CASSLDGNEQFF,TGTGCTAGCAGCTTAGATGGCAATGAGCAGTTCTTC
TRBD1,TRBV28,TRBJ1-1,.,CASSLRGLNTEAFF,TGTGCCAGCAGTTTAAGGGGGCTGAACACTGAAGCTTTCTTT
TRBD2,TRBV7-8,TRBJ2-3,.,CASSAYGTRRDTQYF,TGTGCCAGCAGCGCTTACGGGACTAGACGAGATACGCAGTATTTT
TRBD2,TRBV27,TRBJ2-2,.,CASRKTSVGTGELFF,TGTGCCAGCAGAAAGACTAGCGTTGGCACCGGGGAGCTGTTTTTT
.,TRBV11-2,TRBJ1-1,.,CASSSRGTEAFF,TGTGCCAGCAGCTCGAGGGGAACTGAAGCTTTCTTT
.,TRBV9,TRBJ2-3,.,CASSVETRTDTQYF,TGTGCCAGCAGCGTAGAGACTAGAACAGATACGCAGTATTTT
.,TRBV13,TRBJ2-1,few,CASSLQRITYNEQFF,TGTGCCAGCAGCCTTCAAAGGATTACTTACAATGAGCAGTTCTTC
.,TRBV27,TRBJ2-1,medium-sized,CASSLTGVDEQFF,TGTGCCAGCAGTTTAACAGGCGTCGATGAGCAGTTCTTC
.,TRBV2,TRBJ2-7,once,CAGINRESSQYF,TGTGCCGGCATAAACAGGGAATCTTCGCAGTACTTC
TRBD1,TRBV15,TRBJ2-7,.,CATSSDYRDSYEQYF,TGTGCCACCAGCAGTGATTACCGGGACAGCTACGAGCAGTACTTC
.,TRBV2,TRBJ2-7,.,CASSEVDPSYEQYF,TGTGCCAGCAGTGAAGTCGATCCCTCCTACGAGCAGTACTTC
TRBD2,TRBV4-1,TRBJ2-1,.,CASSGLSSGNEQFF,TGCGCCAGCAGCGGCCTTTCTAGCGGTAATGAGCAGTTCTTC
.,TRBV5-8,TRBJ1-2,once,CASSLDVRIYGYTF,TGTGCCAGCAGCTTGGATGTCAGGATCTATGGCTACACCTTC
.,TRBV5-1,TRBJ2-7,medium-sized,CASSLVRDNSYEQYF,TGCGCCAGCAGCTTGGTTCGGGACAACTCCTACGAGCAGTACTTC
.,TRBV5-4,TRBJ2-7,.,CASSLSRVSPYEQYF,TGTGCCAGCAGCTTGAGCAGGGTCTCTCCCTACGAGCAGTACTTC
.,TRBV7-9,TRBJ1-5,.,CASSSHEVQPQHF,TGTGCCAGCAGCTCACACGAGGTGCAGCCCCAGCATTTT
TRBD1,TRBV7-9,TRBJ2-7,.,CASSSSWDRNSYEQYF,TGTGCCAGCAGCTCCTCCTGGGACAGAAACTCCTACGAGCAGTACTTC
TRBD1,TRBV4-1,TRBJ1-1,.,CASSQQGARTEAFF,TGCGCCAGCAGCCAACAGGGGGCGCGAACTGAAGCTTTCTTT
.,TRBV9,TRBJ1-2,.,CASSVADGYGYTF,TGTGCCAGCAGCGTAGCGGACGGCTATGGCTACACCTTC
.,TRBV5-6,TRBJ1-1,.,CASSPGVGRANTEAFF,TGTGCCAGCAGCCCAGGGGTCGGCAGGGCCAACACTGAAGCTTTCTTT
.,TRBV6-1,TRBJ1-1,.,CASRLGSTEAFF,TGTGCCAGCAGGCTGGGGAGCACTGAAGCTTTCTTT
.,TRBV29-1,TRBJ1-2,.,CSVQGWGYGYTF,TGCAGCGTTCAAGGTTGGGGCTATGGCTACACCTTC
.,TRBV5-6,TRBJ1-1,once,CASSAGRLLLNTEAFF,TGTGCCAGCAGCGCGGGACGGCTACTATTGAACACTGAAGCTTTCTTT
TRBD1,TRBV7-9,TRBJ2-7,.,CASSPRTGGPWDEQYF,TGTGCCAGCAGCCCAAGAACAGGGGGTCCTTGGGACGAGCAGTACTTC
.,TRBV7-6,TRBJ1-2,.,CASSVTPRGGYTF,TGTGCCAGCAGCGTCACACCCCGCGGGGGCTACACCTTC
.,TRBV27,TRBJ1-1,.,CASSSLRWGEAFF,TGTGCCAGCAGTTCCCTCCGGTGGGGGGAAGCTTTCTTT
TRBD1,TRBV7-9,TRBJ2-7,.,CASSLNRGIHSYEQYF,TGTGCCAGCAGCTTAAACAGGGGAATCCACTCCTACGAGCAGTACTTC
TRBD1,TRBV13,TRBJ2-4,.,CASSAGQGRTKNIQYF,TGTGCCAGCAGCGCCGGACAGGGGAGAACCAAAAACATTCAGTACTTC
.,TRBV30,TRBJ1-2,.,CAWKNRENYGYTF,TGTGCCTGGAAAAACAGGGAGAACTATGGCTACACCTTC
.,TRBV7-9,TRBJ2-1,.,CASSLVWDEQFF,TGTGCCAGCAGCTTAGTTTGGGATGAGCAGTTCTTC
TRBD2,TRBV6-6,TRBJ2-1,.,CASSRLAGHNEQFF,TGTGCCAGCAGTCGACTAGCGGGCCACAATGAGCAGTTCTTC
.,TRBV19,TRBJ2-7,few,CASSYQGDEQYF,TGTGCCAGTAGTTATCAGGGCGACGAGCAGTACTTC
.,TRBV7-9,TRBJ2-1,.,CASSTRDEQFF,TGTGCCAGCAGCACCCGGGATGAGCAGTTCTTC
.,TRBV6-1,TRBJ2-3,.,CASSEAWGGASADTQYF,TGTGCCAGCAGTGAAGCGTGGGGGGGGGCGAGTGCAGATACGCAGTATTTT
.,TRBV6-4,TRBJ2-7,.,CASSDAAGPLSEQYF,TGTGCCAGCAGTGACGCGGCAGGCCCCCTTAGCGAGCAGTACTTC
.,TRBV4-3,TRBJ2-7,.,CASSLRRGDEQYF,TGCGCCAGCAGCCTTAGAAGGGGAGACGAGCAGTACTTC
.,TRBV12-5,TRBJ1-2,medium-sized,CASGDSFYGYTF,TGTGCTAGTGGGGACAGTTTCTATGGCTACACCTTC
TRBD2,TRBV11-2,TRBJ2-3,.,CASSLRGLAGGRDTQYF,TGTGCCAGCAGCTTACGGGGACTAGCGGGGGGCAGGGATACGCAGTATTTT
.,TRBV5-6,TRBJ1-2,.,CASSLGTAYGYTF,TGTGCCAGCAGCTTGGGGACCGCTTATGGCTACACCTTC
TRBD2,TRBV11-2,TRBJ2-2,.,CASLEQGGGAHTGELFF,TGTGCCAGCCTCGAGCAAGGCGGGGGGGCCCACACCGGGGAGCTGTTTTTT
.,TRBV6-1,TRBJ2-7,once,CASSELFGISDYEQYF,TGTGCCAGCAGTGAACTTTTCGGGATCTCGGACTACGAGCAGTACTTC
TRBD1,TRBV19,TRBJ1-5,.,CASSLGTGKQPQHF,TGTGCCAGTAGCCTCGGGACAGGGAAGCAGCCCCAGCATTTT
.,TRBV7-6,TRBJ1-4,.,CASSLGQGMMREKLFF,TGTGCCAGCAGCTTAGGGCAGGGAATGATGCGGGAAAAACTGTTTTTT
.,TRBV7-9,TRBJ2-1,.,CASSLAAYSQFF,TGTGCCAGCAGCTTAGCGGCGTACTCGCAGTTCTTC